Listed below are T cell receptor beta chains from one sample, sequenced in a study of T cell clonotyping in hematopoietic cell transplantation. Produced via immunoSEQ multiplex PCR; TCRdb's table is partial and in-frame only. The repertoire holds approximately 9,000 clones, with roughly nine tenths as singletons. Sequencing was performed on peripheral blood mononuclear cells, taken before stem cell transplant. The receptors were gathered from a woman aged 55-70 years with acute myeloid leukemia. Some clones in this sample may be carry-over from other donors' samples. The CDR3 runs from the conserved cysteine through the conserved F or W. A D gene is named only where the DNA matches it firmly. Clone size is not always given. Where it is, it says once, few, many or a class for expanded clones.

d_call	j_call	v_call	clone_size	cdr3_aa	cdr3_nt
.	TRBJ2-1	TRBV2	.	CASSGLDSYNEQFF	TGTGCCAGCTCTGGGCTAGACTCCTACAATGAGCAGTTCTTC
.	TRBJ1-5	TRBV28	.	CASSFGIYSNQPQHF	TGTGCCAGCAGTTTTGGTATATATAGCAATCAGCCCCAGCATTTT
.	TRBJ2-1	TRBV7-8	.	CASSFEGRTYNEQFF	TGTGCCAGCAGCTTTGAGGGGAGGACCTACAATGAGCAGTTCTTC
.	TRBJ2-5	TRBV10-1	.	CASSGSGEETQYF	TGCGCCAGCAGTGGGTCTGGGGAAGAGACCCAGTACTTC
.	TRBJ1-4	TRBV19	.	CASSNRPVTNEKLFF	TGTGCCAGTAGTAACAGGCCGGTAACTAATGAAAAACTGTTTTTT
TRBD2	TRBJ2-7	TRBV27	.	CASSLTSRGFLYEQYF	TGTGCCAGCAGTTTGACTAGCCGCGGGTTTCTCTACGAGCAGTACTTC
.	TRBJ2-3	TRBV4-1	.	CASSRGPDTQYF	TGCGCCAGCAGCCGCGGCCCAGATACGCAGTATTTT
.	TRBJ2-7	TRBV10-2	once	CASSEGYEQYF	TGCGCCAGCAGTGAAGGCTACGAGCAGTACTTC
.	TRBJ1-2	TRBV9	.	CASSPRGGSNDNYGYTF	TGTGCCAGCAGCCCCCGGGGAGGTTCGAACGATAACTATGGCTACACCTTC
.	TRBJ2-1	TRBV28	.	CASSPGWSSYNEQFF	TGTGCCAGCAGTCCCGGCTGGAGCTCCTACAATGAGCAGTTCTTC
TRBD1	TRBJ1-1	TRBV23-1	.	CASTSRGTGSPFEAFF	TGCGCCAGCACCTCCCGTGGGACAGGGTCTCCGTTTGAAGCTTTCTTT
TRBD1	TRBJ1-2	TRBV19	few	CASSPGSGGRAYGYTF	TGTGCCAGTAGTCCTGGATCAGGGGGGCGGGCCTATGGCTACACCTTC
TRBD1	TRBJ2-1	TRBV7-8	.	CASSVTGGLPAYNEQFF	TGTGCCAGCAGCGTCACAGGGGGCCTCCCCGCCTACAATGAGCAGTTCTTC
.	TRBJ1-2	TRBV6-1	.	CASSEAQRDRSF	TGTGCCAGCAGTGAAGCGCAAAGGGACCGCTCCTTC
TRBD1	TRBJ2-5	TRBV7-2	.	CASSTRTGAVETQYF	TGTGCCAGCAGCACCCGGACAGGGGCGGTTGAGACCCAGTACTTC
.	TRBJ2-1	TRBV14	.	CASSHSRGAYNEQFF	TGTGCCAGCAGCCACTCTAGGGGCGCATACAATGAGCAGTTCTTC
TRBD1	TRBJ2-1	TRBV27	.	CASSLLGQGLTNEQFF	TGTGCCAGCAGTTTACTCGGACAGGGATTGACAAATGAGCAGTTCTTC
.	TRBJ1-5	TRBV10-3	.	CAISSDTGSNQPQHF	TGTGCCATCAGCAGCGACACGGGGAGCAATCAGCCCCAGCATTTT
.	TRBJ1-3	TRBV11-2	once	CASSLIGGRSGNTIYF	TGTGCCAGCAGCTTAATCGGAGGACGCTCTGGAAACACCATATATTTT
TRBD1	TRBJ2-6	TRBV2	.	CASSRQGGPTSGANVLTF	TGTGCCAGCAGTCGACAGGGTGGGCCCACCTCTGGGGCCAACGTCCTGACTTTC
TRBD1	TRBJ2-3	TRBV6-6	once	CASKGGWDRGLDTQYF	TGTGCCAGCAAGGGTGGGTGGGACAGGGGGCTGGATACGCAGTATTTT
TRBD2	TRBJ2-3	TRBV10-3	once	CAISEGGERSDTQYF	TGTGCCATCAGTGAGGGGGGGGAGAGATCAGATACGCAGTATTTT
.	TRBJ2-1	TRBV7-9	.	CASSQGGRYNEQFF	TGTGCCAGTAGCCAGGGGGGGCGTTACAATGAGCAGTTCTTC
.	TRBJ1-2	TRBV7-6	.	CASSPSDTFVGYGYTF	TGTGCCAGCAGCCCTTCCGACACCTTCGTAGGCTATGGCTACACCTTC
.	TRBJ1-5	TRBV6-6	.	CASSYPAGVGPQPQHF	TGTGCCAGCAGTTATCCGGCAGGTGTAGGACCTCAGCCCCAGCATTTT
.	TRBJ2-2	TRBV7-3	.	CASSLSPAGTGELFF	TGTGCCAGCAGCTTAAGTCCCGCCGGGACCGGGGAGCTGTTTTTT
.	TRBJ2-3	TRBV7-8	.	CASSLDTFTQYF	TGTGCCAGCAGCTTGGATACGTTTACGCAGTATTTT
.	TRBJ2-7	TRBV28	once	CASSLRSNYEQYF	TGTGCCAGCAGTTTACGCTCAAACTACGAGCAGTACTTC
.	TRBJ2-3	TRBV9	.	CASSVEGTGTDTQYF	TGTGCCAGCAGCGTAGAAGGAACTGGCACAGATACGCAGTATTTT